The T cell receptor beta chain under discussion was sequenced for a study of response to subunit inactivated influenza vaccine. Study-level findings and limits: A suggestion made by the authors is that each seasonal influenza vaccination recruits few new T cells.

With regard to this clonotype: Antigen specificity is unknown.

Each CDR3 protein gets one entry after TCRdb re-called the RT-PCR reads with MiXCR. The sample holds 500,000 to 600,000 distinct CDR3 sequences; 10% to 15% are singletons and the top ten take about an eighth. The CDR3 length is 15 residues. The germline V gene has CDR1 LGHNA and CDR2 YSLEER. Losses at the gene ends were 2 bases for V and 9 bases for J; bases not matched to a gene: 8. The receptor was isolated from a man over 45 who received an inactivated influenza vaccine. This sequence joins TRBV4-3 and TRBJ2-1, with TRBD2 matching over 9 bases. The material sequenced was PBMCs from blood, taken roughly 45 days after vaccination. CDR3 DNA sequence: TGCGCCAGCAGCCAACGCCTAGCGGGAAGTCTTGAGCAGTTCTTC. Its translation: CASSQRLAGSLEQFF.